This TCR beta chain appears in the sequencing data of a study of regulatory T cells in long-lasting Graves disease. This CDR3 has 15 residues. Germline V gene lookup returns CDR1 KGHSH and CDR2 LQKENI. This clonotype was counted once. With a much larger clone just one base away, this may be a read error. Arm-PCR of CDR3 regions and iRepertoire HTBI primers were the basis on which TCR beta libraries were built. TCRdb passed the multiplex PCR reads through MiXCR, listing each CDR3 protein once. The sample comprises nearly 350,000 distinct CDR3 sequences, 20% of which are singletons, and less than 35% rests with the top ten. The time point: persistent/refractory GD, antithyroid drugs over 5 years with positive TRAb. PBMC-extracted RNA yielded the TCR library.

The chain recombines TRBV18 with TRBJ1-4, with a weak D call TRBD1 (5 bases). This clonotype was obtained from a female donor with Graves disease. Here the sequenced sample was peripheral blood mononuclear cells (PBMCs), taken when the disease was refractory, from a patient treated with antithyroid drugs. The CDR3 bases are TGTACCAGCTCACCACCGGGGGGAACTAATGAAAAACTGTTTTTT. Its translation: CTSSPPGGTNEKLFF. The variable domain in full, with the rest retrieved from reference TRBV18 and TRBJ1-4, is NAGVMQNPRHLVRRRGQEARLRCSPMKGHSHVYWYRQLPEEGLKFMVYLQKENIIDESGMPKERFSAEFPKEGPSILRIQQVVRGDSAAYFCTSSPPGGTNEKLFFGSGTQLSVL.